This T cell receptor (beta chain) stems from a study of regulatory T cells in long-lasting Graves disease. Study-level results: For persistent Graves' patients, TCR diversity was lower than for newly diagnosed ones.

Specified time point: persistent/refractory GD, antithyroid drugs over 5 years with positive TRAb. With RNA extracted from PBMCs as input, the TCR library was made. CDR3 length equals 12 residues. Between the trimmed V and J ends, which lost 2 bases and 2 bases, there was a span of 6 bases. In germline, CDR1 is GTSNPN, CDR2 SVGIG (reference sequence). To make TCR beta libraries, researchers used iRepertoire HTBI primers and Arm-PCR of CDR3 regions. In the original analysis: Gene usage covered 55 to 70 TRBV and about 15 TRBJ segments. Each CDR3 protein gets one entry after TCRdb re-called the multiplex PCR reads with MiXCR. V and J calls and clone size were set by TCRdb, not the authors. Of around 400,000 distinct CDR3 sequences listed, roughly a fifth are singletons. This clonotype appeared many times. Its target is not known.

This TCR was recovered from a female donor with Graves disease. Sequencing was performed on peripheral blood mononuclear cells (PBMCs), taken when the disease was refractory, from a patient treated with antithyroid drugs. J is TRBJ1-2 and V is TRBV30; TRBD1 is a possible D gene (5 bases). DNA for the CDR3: TGTGCCTGGAGTTCAGGGAACTATGGCTACACCTTC. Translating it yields CAWSSGNYGYTF.